The 10 T cell receptor beta chains given below trace back to one sample, sequenced in a study of T cells in Graves' hyperthyroidism and ophthalmopathy. Amplification yielded TCR beta CDR3 regions, with RNA transcripts as the source. A first-round RT-PCR of the TCR CDR3 used the HTBI primer set. TCRdb passed the multiplex PCR reads through MiXCR, listing each CDR3 protein once. The sample has hundreds of thousands of distinct CDR3 sequences; approximately 20% are singletons. The sequenced sample was blood. These receptors originate from a man aged 35 to 55 with Graves' ophthalmopathy.

This clonotype was counted between two and nine times. The gene calls are TRBV7-8 and TRBJ1-1; a possible D gene is TRBD1 (5 bases). Per germline, CDR1 SGHVS and CDR2 FQNEAQ. The V end lost 5 bases, the J end lost 6 bases, and 13 bases lay between the germline ends. The CDR3 covers 13 residues. The CDR3 region is CASSLQWGPEAFF. CDR3 sequence (DNA): TGTGCCAGCAGCCTCCAATGGGGCCCTGAAGCTTTCTTT.

This clonotype appeared many times. This chain links TRBV7-3 with TRBJ2-1; 10 nucleotides align to TRBD2. V lost 6 bases to trimming and J lost 11 bases; unmatched junction nucleotides: 10. Germline CDR1 is SGHTA and CDR2 is FQGTGA. This CDR3 is 14 amino acids long. This chain's CDR3 is CASSSLAGEAQQFF. The CDR3 coding sequence is TGTGCCAGCAGTTCGCTAGCGGGAGAGGCCCAGCAGTTCTTC.

The CDR3: CASRGRGVEAFF. In nucleotides, the CDR3 is TGTGCCAGCAGAGGAAGGGGGGTTGAAGCTTTCTTT. The chain combines TRBV6-1 with TRBJ1-1; D might be TRBD1 (6 bases). CDR3 length: 12 residues. Trimming removed 6 bases from V and 7 bases from J, with 12 bases in between. Germline V gives CDR1 MNHNS, CDR2 SASEGT.

Ten or more counts support this clonotype. This chain connects TRBV5-1 to TRBJ2-3, with 11 bases matching TRBD2. Germline V gives CDR1 SGHRS, CDR2 YFSETQ. The CDR3 extends over 15 amino acids. V shed 4 bases, J shed 2 bases, and the junction held 3 bases outside the gene matches. CDR3 DNA: TGCGCCAGCAGCCCGGGACTAGCGGCCACAGATACGCAGTATTTT. This gives the protein CASSPGLAATDTQYF.

The J gene is TRBJ2-1, the V gene TRBV20-1, with 14 nucleotides matching TRBD2. CDR1 and CDR2 (germline): DFQATT, SNEGSKA (reference sequence). This CDR3 comprises 16 residues. The trim removed 3 bases at V and 7 bases at J, leaving 8 bases unmatched. The DNA for the CDR3 is TGCAGTGCTAGCCCGACTAGCGGGAGGGCCACGAATGAGCAGTTCTTC. The encoded protein is CSASPTSGRATNEQFF.

This clonotype was counted a few times. The gene calls are TRBV20-1 and TRBJ1-5, with D maybe TRBD1 (6 bases). The CDR3 consists of 13 residues. Per germline, CDR1 DFQATT and CDR2 SNEGSKA (reference sequence). Trimming removed 5 bases from V and 5 bases from J, with 13 bases in between. The CDR3 region is CSASLGGDQPQHF. In DNA, the CDR3 is TGCAGTGCTTCGTTAGGGGGGGATCAGCCCCAGCATTTT.

This clonotype has a handful of counts. The genes are TRBV29-1 and TRBJ2-1; 7 bases agree with TRBD2. The CDR3 sequence is 14 residues long. The J segment lost 6 bases and the V segment lost 3 bases, leaving 8 bases of the junction unmatched. The germline gives CDR1 SQVTM, CDR2 ANQGSEA. CDR3 protein: CSVDSGGGSNEQFF. The CDR3 DNA sequence: TGCAGCGTTGACTCGGGCGGGGGAAGCAATGAGCAGTTCTTC.

This chain links TRBV4-1 with TRBJ2-1, with D tentatively TRBD1 (6 bases). The CDR3 consists of 15 residues. Trimming took off 6 bases at V and 6 bases at J, with 18 bases between the two ends. Germline V gene data show CDR1 as MGHRA and CDR2 as YSYEKL. CDR3 in amino acids: CASSTGLRGGNEQFF. CDR3 coding DNA: TGCGCCAGCAGTACCGGGCTCCGAGGGGGCAATGAGCAGTTCTTC.

The table lists this clonotype with many counts. The chain employs TRBV3-1 and TRBJ2-3; D is ambiguous. V lost 4 bases, J lost 2 bases, and 7 bases lay in between. Germline assignment: CDR1 LGHDT and CDR2 YNNKEL (reference sequence). This CDR3 has 13 amino acids. The CDR3 region is CASSPVDTDTQYF. In nucleotides, the CDR3 is TGTGCCAGCAGCCCCGTCGACACAGATACGCAGTATTTT.

This clonotype was recorded at least ten times. This chain links TRBV27 with TRBJ2-7; D gene ambiguous. V lost 5 bases, J lost 0 bases, and 20 bases lay in between. The germline V gene encodes CDR1 MNHEY and CDR2 SMNVEV (reference sequence). There are 17 residues in the CDR3. The CDR3 loop is CASSPNSGRSSSYEQYF. The CDR3 nucleotides are TGTGCCAGCAGTCCCAATAGTGGCAGATCTAGCTCCTACGAGCAGTACTTC.